Reported below is one T cell receptor (beta chain). Its antigen is not known. RNA was extracted and reverse transcribed into cDNA as the sequencing template. Sequencing used immunoSEQ multiplex PCR; TCRdb keeps in-frame clones, though not all of them. The repertoire holds fewer than 150,000 clones, with 45% to 60% as singletons. The data were obtained in a study of CD8+ T cells in alopecia areata. Study in general: For 6 to 18 months, tofacitinib was taken, and 6 months off drug followed.

Between the trimmed V and J ends, which lost 2 bases and 0 bases, there was a span of 10 bases. Germline lookup yields CDR1 SGHNT and CDR2 YYREEE (reference sequence). This CDR3 has 15 residues. Regarding the study as a whole: Patients displayed less clarity in TCR sharing than mice, a finding possibly related to HLA.

The sequenced sample was CD4+ T cells sorted from blood, obtained at week 0. The chain carries TRBV5-4 and TRBJ2-3; no reliable D call. The sequence derives from a human donor with alopecia areata. For the CDR3, the DNA is TGTGCCAGCAGCTTTAGGGCGGCTAGCACAGATACGCAGTATTTT. Amino acids: CASSFRAASTDTQYF.